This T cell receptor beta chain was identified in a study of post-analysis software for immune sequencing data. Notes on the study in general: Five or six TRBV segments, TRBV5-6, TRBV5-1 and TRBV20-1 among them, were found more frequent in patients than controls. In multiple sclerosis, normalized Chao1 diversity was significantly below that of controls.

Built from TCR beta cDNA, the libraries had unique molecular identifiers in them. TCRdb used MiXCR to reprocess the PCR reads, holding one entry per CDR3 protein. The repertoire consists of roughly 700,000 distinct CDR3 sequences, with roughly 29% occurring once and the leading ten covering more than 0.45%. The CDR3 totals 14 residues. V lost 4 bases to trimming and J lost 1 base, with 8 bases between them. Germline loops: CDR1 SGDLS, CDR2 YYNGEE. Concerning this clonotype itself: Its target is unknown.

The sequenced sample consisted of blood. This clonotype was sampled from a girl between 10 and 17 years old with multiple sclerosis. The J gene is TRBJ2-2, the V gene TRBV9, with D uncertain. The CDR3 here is CASSSLGNTGELFF. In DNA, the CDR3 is TGTGCCAGCAGCTCCCTAGGGAACACCGGGGAGCTGTTTTTT.